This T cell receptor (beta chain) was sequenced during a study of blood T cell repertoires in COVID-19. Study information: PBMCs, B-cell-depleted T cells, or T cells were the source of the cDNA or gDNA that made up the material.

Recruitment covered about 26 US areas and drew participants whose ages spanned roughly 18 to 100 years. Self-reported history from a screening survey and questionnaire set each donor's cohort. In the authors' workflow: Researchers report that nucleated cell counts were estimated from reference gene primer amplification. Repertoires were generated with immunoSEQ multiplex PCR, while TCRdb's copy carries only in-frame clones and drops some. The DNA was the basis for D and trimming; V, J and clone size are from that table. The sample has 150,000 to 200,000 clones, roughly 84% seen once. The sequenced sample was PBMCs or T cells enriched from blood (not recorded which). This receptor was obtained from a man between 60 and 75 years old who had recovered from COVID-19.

The CDR3 nucleotides are TGTGCCAGCAGCCCGGGAGCTGAATACGAGCAGTACTTC. Translated: CASSPGAEYEQYF. The rearrangement uses TRBV4-2 and TRBJ2-7, with D tentatively TRBD2 (6 bases). The CDR3 runs 13 residues. Germline V gene sequence: CDR1 LGHNA, CDR2 YNFKEQ. V lost 4 bases to trimming and J lost 4 bases, with 11 bases between them.